The 17 T cell receptor beta chains below were found in one sample sequenced in a study of CD8+ T cells in alopecia areata. Regarding treatment: oral pan-JAK inhibitor, 5-10 mg twice daily. Patients with alopecia areata provided lesional scalp punch biopsies as well as peripheral blood. Sequencing used cDNA as its template, made by extracting RNA and reverse transcribing it. Using immunoSEQ multiplex PCR, the repertoire was profiled, and TCRdb retains in-frame clones only, with some absent. The data hold about 6,900 clones, with 55% to 70% observed a single time. The sample consisted of skin, taken at week 4, from a patient treated with tofacitinib. These receptor sequences come from a human donor with alopecia areata.

J is TRBJ2-7 and V is TRBV5-5; no clear D. The V end was cut by 5 bases, the J end by 7 bases, with 19 bases between. CDR3 length: 14 amino acids. Germline V lookup: CDR1 SGHKS, CDR2 YYEKEE (reference sequence). The CDR3, as DNA: TGTGCCAGCAGGGCTATCCCGGGCTCGCGAGAGCAGTACTTC. Its protein product is CASRAIPGSREQYF.

This rearrangement joins TRBV7-7 to TRBJ2-1, with D possibly TRBD2 on 5 matching bases. Germline CDR1 SSHAT, CDR2 FNYEAQ (reference sequence). The CDR3 spans 14 residues. Deletions cut 4 bases from V and 7 bases from J, with 14 bases between. The CDR3 loop reads CASSSWTRRNEQFF. The DNA of the CDR3 is TGTGCCAGCAGCTCCTGGACTCGAAGGAATGAGCAGTTCTTC.

The J gene is TRBJ2-3, the V gene TRBV4-3; TRBD2 is a possible D gene (6 bases). CDR3 size: 15 residues. The V end lost 5 bases, the J end lost 2 bases, and 14 bases lay between the germline ends. Germline CDR1 LGHNA, CDR2 YSLEER. CDR3: CASSYSGSSTDTQYF. CDR3 coding DNA: TGCGCCAGCAGCTACAGCGGGTCCTCCACAGATACGCAGTATTTT.

The J gene is TRBJ2-7, the V gene TRBV7-9; 8 nucleotides align to TRBD1. The CDR3 runs to 18 residues. V dropped 5 bases and J dropped 3; count of bases not matched to a gene: 18. CDR1 SEHNR and CDR2 FQNEAQ come from the germline V gene (reference sequence). DNA for the CDR3: TGTGCCAGCAGCCCGGCCCCAGGACAGGGAAAAAATAACTACGAGCAGTACTTC. This codes for CASSPAPGQGKNNYEQYF.

This clone has only one observation. The rearrangement uses TRBV18 and TRBJ1-2; no reliable D call. This CDR3 comprises 12 residues. Trimming took off 3 bases at V and 4 bases at J, with 6 bases between the two ends. Germline CDR1 is KGHSH and CDR2 is LQKENI. CDR3 in amino acids: CASSPSIYGYTF. CDR3 in DNA: TGTGCCAGCTCACCCTCGATCTATGGCTACACCTTC.

This clone occurred a few times. The chain joins TRBV5-8 to TRBJ2-7; 8 nucleotides match TRBD1. The CDR3 is 14 amino acids. Germline loops: CDR1 SGHTS, CDR2 YDEGEE. V was clipped by 0 bases and J by 5 bases; unmatched bases: 4. The chain's CDR3 is CASSLDRGTHEQYF. In nucleotides, the CDR3 is TGTGCCAGCAGCTTGGACAGGGGGACCCACGAGCAGTACTTC.

The V call is TRBV11-3, the J call TRBJ1-1, with D perhaps TRBD1 (5 bases). The CDR3 runs to 15 residues. Germline-derived CDR1 and CDR2 are SGHNT and YENEEA. Trimming took off 3 bases at V and 1 base at J, with 12 bases between the two ends. The CDR3: CASSFGASGNTEAFF. The CDR3 nucleotides read TGTGCCAGCAGCTTTGGGGCGTCGGGGAACACTGAAGCTTTCTTT. The whole variable domain, filled in from reference TRBV11-3 and TRBJ1-1, reads EAGVVQSPRYKIIEKKQPVAFWCNPISGHNTLYWYLQNLGQGPELLIRYENEEAVDDSQLPKDRFSAERLKGVDSTLKIQPAELGDSAVYLCASSFGASGNTEAFFGQGTRLTVV.

Details on this clone: A read error may produce the germline difference seen at one junction end. The CDR3 protein is CASSSGRGIEETQYF. CDR3 in DNA: TGTGCTAGCAGCTCGGGACGTGGGATTGAGGAGACCCAGTACTTC. The chain joins TRBV7-7 to TRBJ2-5; perhaps D is TRBD1 or TRBD2 (5 bases each). Per the germline V gene, CDR1 is SSHAT and CDR2 is FNYEAQ (reference sequence). This CDR3 is built from 15 residues.

The gene calls are TRBV4-2 and TRBJ2-7; a possible D gene is TRBD2 (6 bases). In germline, CDR1 is LGHNA, CDR2 YNFKEQ. Trimming took off 4 bases at V and 2 bases at J, with 12 bases between the two ends. The CDR3 covers 14 residues. CDR3 residues: CASSPRSSAYEQYF. CDR3 nucleotide sequence: TGTGCCAGCAGCCCCCGGTCTAGCGCCTACGAGCAGTACTTC.

V is TRBV27 and J is TRBJ2-7; TRBD1 is a possible D gene (5 bases). This CDR3 is 13 amino acids long. The V end was cut by 4 bases, the J end by 5 bases, with 12 bases between. Germline V gives CDR1 MNHEY, CDR2 SMNVEV (reference sequence). CDR3 region: CASSSYRTHEQYF. The CDR3 DNA is TGTGCCAGCAGTTCATATAGGACACACGAGCAGTACTTC.

This chain links TRBV5-1 with TRBJ1-1, with TRBD1 matching 7 bases. Germline V gene sequence: CDR1 SGHRS, CDR2 YFSETQ. CDR3 size: 15 residues. Trimming cost V 4 bases and J 0 bases; bases outside gene matches: 6. CDR3 residues: CASSGMTGLNTEAFF. The CDR3, as DNA: TGCGCCAGCAGCGGAATGACAGGGCTGAACACTGAAGCTTTCTTT.

J is TRBJ1-1 and V is TRBV11-2; D ambiguous. The CDR3 extends over 14 amino acids. Germline CDR1 is SGHAT and CDR2 is FQNNGV. Trimming left V 0 bases short and J 6 bases short, with 11 bases between. The CDR3 DNA sequence: TGTGCCAGCAGCTTAGATCCCAGGTCCCCTGAAGCTTTCTTT. Its translation: CASSLDPRSPEAFF.

The chain employs TRBV7-9 and TRBJ1-2; 10 bases agree with TRBD1. In germline, CDR1 is SEHNR, CDR2 FQNEAQ (reference sequence). There are 16 residues in the CDR3. V lost 0 bases to trimming and J lost 5 bases; unmatched junction nucleotides: 6. CDR3 protein: CASSLAGTGVFYGYTF. The CDR3, as DNA: TGTGCCAGCAGCTTAGCTGGGACAGGGGTTTTTTATGGCTACACCTTC.

This sequence joins TRBV29-1 and TRBJ1-1; D remains unclear. The CDR3 consists of 11 residues. V shed 7 bases and J shed 3 bases, with 9 bases lying between them. Germline lookup yields CDR1 SQVTM and CDR2 ANQGSEA. The CDR3 reads CSGDGDTEAFF. The CDR3 nucleotides are TGCAGCGGTGACGGGGACACTGAAGCTTTCTTT. Using reference TRBV29-1 and TRBJ1-1 for the parts outside the CDR3, the full variable domain is SAVISQKPSRDICQRGTSLTIQCQVDSQVTMMFWYRQQPGQSLTLIATANQGSEATYESGFVIDKFPISRPNLTFSTLTVSNMSPEDSSIYLCSGDGDTEAFFGQGTRLTVV.

J is TRBJ2-3 and V is TRBV7-9; weak D call: TRBD1 (8 bases). This CDR3 is 16 amino acids long. Looked up from germline, CDR1 is SEHNR and CDR2 is FQNEAQ (reference sequence). Trimming took 1 base from V and 6 from J, leaving 17 bases between them. The CDR3 region is CASSLERTGRADTQYF. In nucleotides, the CDR3 is TGTGCCAGCAGCTTAGAAAGGACAGGGAGGGCGGATACGCAGTATTTT.

CDR3 in DNA: TGTGCCAGCAGCTTAGAGTTTAATGAAAAACTGTTTTTT. This encodes CASSLEFNEKLFF. This chain uses TRBV11-1 with TRBJ1-4; D is ambiguous. CDR1 and CDR2 from the germline V gene are SGHAT and FQDESV (reference sequence). CDR3 size: 13 residues. Trimming removed 1 base at V and 4 bases at J, with 4 bases between.

The rearrangement links TRBV4-1 to TRBJ2-1; D remains unclear. Germline CDR1 is MGHRA and CDR2 is YSYEKL. The CDR3 contains 14 residues. V lost 0 bases, J lost 6 bases, and 9 bases lay in between. CDR3 sequence reads: CASSQDSRFNEQFF. For the CDR3, the DNA is TGCGCCAGCAGCCAAGATTCGCGGTTCAATGAGCAGTTCTTC.